Listed below are T cell receptor beta chains from one sample, sequenced in a study of cytomegalovirus exposure and HLA in healthy donors. Data came from immunoSEQ multiplex PCR; TCRdb stores just in-frame clones and leaves some out. The sample records about 130,000 clones, around four fifths being singletons. Specimen: PBMCs. The source of these receptors is a female donor in good health and CMV-seronegative. The CDR3 runs from the conserved cysteine through the conserved F or W. A D gene is named only where the DNA matches it firmly. Only some rows state a clone size, as once, few, many or a class for expanded clones.

J gene	D gene	clone size	V gene	CDR3 DNA	CDR3 protein
TRBJ1-2	TRBD1	.	TRBV5-1	TGCGCCAGCAGCTTGGGACAGGGGTGGGACTATGGCTACACCTTC	CASSLGQGWDYGYTF
TRBJ1-4	TRBD1	once	TRBV28	TGTGCCAGCAGTTCAGGACAGGGGCCCGAAAAACTGTTTTTT	CASSSGQGPEKLFF
TRBJ1-2	TRBD1	.	TRBV6-5	TGTGCCAGCAGTTATCCCCCGGGACAGGCGTCAGGAGGTCTCACCTTC	CASSYPPGQASGGLTF
TRBJ1-2	.	.	TRBV27	TGTGCCTCCGCTCCCGACAGCGCCTCAGGGGGCTACACCTTC	CASAPDSASGGYTF
TRBJ2-5	.	.	TRBV7-9	TGTGCCAGCAGCTTAGTAACAGGGTTGAAAGAGACCCAGTACTTC	CASSLVTGLKETQYF
TRBJ1-1	.	.	TRBV9	TGTGCCAGCAGCGTAGACGAACTCCCTGAAGCTTTCTTT	CASSVDELPEAFF
TRBJ2-7	TRBD1	.	TRBV5-6	TGTGCCAGCAGCCTGTCGGGACAGGGCCACGAGCAGTACTTC	CASSLSGQGHEQYF
TRBJ1-3	.	.	TRBV6-1	TGTGCCAGCAGTGAAGGTGTCAGGGTGGCAGGAAACACCATATATTTT	CASSEGVRVAGNTIYF
TRBJ1-4	.	.	TRBV30	TGTGCCTGGAGTCGGGCCTTGGACAGTGCGGCTAATGAAAAACTGTTTTTT	CAWSRALDSAANEKLFF
TRBJ2-3	.	once	TRBV19	TGTGCCAGTAGTATAGGGGCCGGGGGTTCAGATACGCAGTATTTT	CASSIGAGGSDTQYF
TRBJ2-2	TRBD2	.	TRBV2	TGTGCCAGCAGTTTGAGTAGCGGGAGTATAGCCGGGGAGCTGTTTTTT	CASSLSSGSIAGELFF
TRBJ2-1	TRBD2	.	TRBV5-1	TGCGCCAGCAGCTTGTGGGGTGCAGCGGGAGTCGTGGATGAGCAGTTCTTC	CASSLWGAAGVVDEQFF
TRBJ2-5	.	.	TRBV19	TGTGCCAGTAGCGAGGGAGAGACCCAGTACTTC	CASSEGETQYF
TRBJ2-7	TRBD1	.	TRBV7-3	TGTGCCAGCAGCCCACCCGACAGGGGAAGCTACGAGCAGTACTTC	CASSPPDRGSYEQYF
TRBJ2-7	.	.	TRBV5-6	TGTGCCAGCAGCGCCGGACTTAACTACGAGCAGTACTTC	CASSAGLNYEQYF
TRBJ2-3	TRBD2	.	TRBV4-3	TGCGCCAGCAGCCCCCGGGGGTCTAGCGGGAGCGCAGATACGCAGTATTTT	CASSPRGSSGSADTQYF
TRBJ1-5	.	.	TRBV2	TGTGCCAGCGAGGATGGGGGCCTGAGTCAGCCCCAGCATTTT	CASEDGGLSQPQHF
TRBJ1-5	.	.	TRBV19	TGTGCCACTAGGACCACGGGTATTGGCAATCAGCCCCAGCATTTT	CATRTTGIGNQPQHF
TRBJ2-3	TRBD2	.	TRBV15	TGTGCCACCAGCAGCAGGGTGGCTAGCGGTGTAAGCTATACGCAGTATTTT	CATSSRVASGVSYTQYF
TRBJ2-1	TRBD2	.	TRBV2	TGTGCCAGCAGGTCCAGGACTAGCAGGTACAATGAGCAGTTCTTC	CASRSRTSRYNEQFF
TRBJ2-1	.	.	TRBV5-1	TGCGCCAGCAGCTTGGAGTCGAGCTCCTACAATGAGCAGTTCTTC	CASSLESSSYNEQFF
TRBJ2-5	TRBD2	.	TRBV7-3	TGTGCCAGCAGCCGAGCGGGAGGGGTCAAGGAATGGGCAGAGACCCAGTACTTC	CASSRAGGVKEWAETQYF
TRBJ2-1	TRBD2	.	TRBV28	TGTGCCAGCAGCCCGGGACTAGCGGGAGCCTACAATGAGCAGTTCTTC	CASSPGLAGAYNEQFF
TRBJ1-2	.	.	TRBV27	TGTGCCAGCACCTCATGGGCCCAGGGCCCCGACCTCTATGGCTACACCTTC	CASTSWAQGPDLYGYTF
TRBJ2-7	.	.	TRBV6-5	TGTGCCAGCAGTTACTCAGGGGAATCCTACGAGCAGTACTTC	CASSYSGESYEQYF
TRBJ2-2	.	.	TRBV10-2	TGCGCCAGCAGGGGTTGGGGCGACAGCGCGAACACCGGGGAGCTGTTTTTT	CASRGWGDSANTGELFF
TRBJ2-7	TRBD2	.	TRBV19	TGTGCCAGTAAGAAGCGGGAGAGCTCCTACGAGCAGTACTTC	CASKKRESSYEQYF
TRBJ2-3	TRBD2	.	TRBV4-1	TGCGCCAGCAGCCAAAGCGGGAGGGCCGGGAGAGATACGCAGTATTTT	CASSQSGRAGRDTQYF
TRBJ1-2	TRBD1	few	TRBV11-2	TGTGCCAGCAGACCGACGGGACAGGGAAGCTATGGCTACACCTTC	CASRPTGQGSYGYTF
TRBJ1-3	TRBD1	.	TRBV18	TGTGCCAGCTCACCGAGGGACAGTGACTCTGGAAACACCATATATTTT	CASSPRDSDSGNTIYF
TRBJ2-1	.	.	TRBV6-4	TGTGCCAGCAGTGACTCCGGGGGAGGTTCCAATGAGCAGTTCTTC	CASSDSGGGSNEQFF
TRBJ2-1	TRBD1	.	TRBV4-2	TGTGCCAGCAGCCCCGGGACAGGGAAAGATGAGCAGTTCTTC	CASSPGTGKDEQFF
TRBJ2-1	TRBD1	.	TRBV28	TGTGCCAGCAGGACAGGGGATGAGCAGTTCTTC	CASRTGDEQFF
TRBJ2-1	TRBD2	.	TRBV19	TGTGCCACCTTGACAGGGAGAGGGGCTAGCGGGATCGGTGAGCAGTTCTTC	CATLTGRGASGIGEQFF
TRBJ1-1	TRBD1	.	TRBV18	TGTGCCAGCTCACCGACAGGGGGAGACACTGAAGCTTTCTTT	CASSPTGGDTEAFF
TRBJ2-3	TRBD2	.	TRBV29-1	TGCAGCGTTGCCCCGCTAGCGGGAGTAGGGAGCACAGATACGCAGTATTTT	CSVAPLAGVGSTDTQYF
TRBJ2-4	TRBD1	.	TRBV5-6	TGTGCCAGCAGATATTACAGGGGCAAAAACATTCAGTACTTC	CASRYYRGKNIQYF
TRBJ2-7	.	few	TRBV5-1	TGCGCCAGCAGCTTGATCGCGCCCCCGGTGGAGCAGTACTTC	CASSLIAPPVEQYF
TRBJ1-2	.	few	TRBV29-1	TGCAGCGTAGTCCGACAGATTAACTATGGCTACACCTTC	CSVVRQINYGYTF
TRBJ2-3	.	few	TRBV27	TGTGCCAGCAGAGCTCACACAGATACGCAGTATTTT	CASRAHTDTQYF
TRBJ2-7	TRBD2	.	TRBV4-1	TGCGCCAGCAGCCAAGTCTACACTAGCGGGCCGTACGAGCAGTACTTC	CASSQVYTSGPYEQYF
TRBJ2-5	TRBD1	few	TRBV11-2	TGTGCCAGCAGCAAGGACAGGGGGAGAGAGACCCAGTACTTC	CASSKDRGRETQYF
TRBJ2-7	.	.	TRBV10-1	TGCGCCACCCGGAGGGGTTTGGGAGACGAGCAGTACTTC	CATRRGLGDEQYF
TRBJ1-2	.	.	TRBV4-3	TGCGCCAGCAGCCAAGATTGGGGAACAGGGTCGAGGTATGGCTACACCTTC	CASSQDWGTGSRYGYTF
TRBJ2-7	.	.	TRBV7-7	TGTGCTAGCAGCGAACGAGCCTCCTACGAGCAGTACTTC	CASSERASYEQYF
TRBJ2-7	TRBD1	.	TRBV7-9	TGTGCCAGCAGCCAGATTGGACAGGGGCACGACGAGCAGTACTTC	CASSQIGQGHDEQYF
TRBJ2-5	TRBD1	.	TRBV27	TGTGCCAGCAGCCGGGACAGGGGACAAGAGACCCAGTACTTC	CASSRDRGQETQYF
TRBJ2-4	TRBD1	.	TRBV5-6	TGTGCCAGCAGCCTCCGGGTGACAGGGACGAACATTCAGTACTTC	CASSLRVTGTNIQYF
TRBJ2-7	.	.	TRBV7-2	TGTGCCAGCAGCTTAGATCGCCGCGGGGAGCAGTACTTC	CASSLDRRGEQYF
TRBJ2-7	.	.	TRBV7-2	TGTGCCAGCAGCCCCTCGGGGGTAAACTACGAGCAGTACTTC	CASSPSGVNYEQYF
TRBJ1-2	.	.	TRBV11-2	TGTGCCAGCAGCTTAGCTCCTTATTCGGGGGGCTACACCTTC	CASSLAPYSGGYTF
TRBJ2-3	.	few	TRBV2	TGTGCCAGCAGTGAAGCGGGGACTAGCACAGATACGCAGTATTTT	CASSEAGTSTDTQYF
TRBJ2-2	.	.	TRBV5-1	TGCGCCAGCAGCCCGGACTTAGCTAACACCGGGGAGCTGTTTTTT	CASSPDLANTGELFF
TRBJ1-6	.	.	TRBV9	TGTGCCAGCAGCGTAGCCCAGACACTGAATTCACCCCTCCACTTT	CASSVAQTLNSPLHF
TRBJ1-1	.	.	TRBV28	TGTGCCAGCAGTTTGCCGCAGGGTGAAGCTTTCTTT	CASSLPQGEAFF
TRBJ2-5	.	.	TRBV7-5	TGTGCCAGAAGCAAACTAGATAACGAGGAGACCCAGTACTTC	CARSKLDNEETQYF
TRBJ2-7	TRBD2	.	TRBV10-3	TGTGCCATCAGCCTGGGACTAGGGTCCTACGAGCAGTACTTC	CAISLGLGSYEQYF
TRBJ2-1	.	.	TRBV21-1	TGTGCCAGCAGCAAAATAGATTGGGCGGGAGGATTACATGAGCAGTTCTTC	CASSKIDWAGGLHEQFF
TRBJ2-7	.	.	TRBV7-3	TGTGCCAGCAGCGTAGCGGCCAGGGACGAGCAGTACTTC	CASSVAARDEQYF